These 9 T cell receptor beta chains came from one sample sequenced in a study of blood T cell repertoires in COVID-19. The repertoire was sequenced with immunoSEQ multiplex PCR; TCRdb's copy has only in-frame clones and lacks some. The sample lists some 240,000 clones, approximately 83% occurring once. Sequenced: PBMCs or T cells enriched from blood (not recorded which). These receptors came from a woman between 40 and 50 years old with acute COVID-19.

This chain joins TRBV21-1 and TRBJ2-4; the table names TRBD1, a call not compared with the DNA. TRBV21-1 is labeled a pseudogene. The CDR3 has 16 residues. The CDR3 here is CASSPRTGYHRNIQYF. DNA for the CDR3: TGTGCCAGCAGTCCGAGGACAGGGTATCATCGAAACATTCAGTACTTC.

J is TRBJ1-6 and V is TRBV6-5, with TRBD1 identical over 8 bases. The junction had 7 bases not matched to a gene; V was cut back by 2 bases and J by 7 bases. Germline-derived CDR1 and CDR2 are MNHEY and SVGAGI. The length of the CDR3 is 16 residues. The CDR3 loop reads CASSYPTDRENSPLHF. CDR3 nucleotide sequence: TGTGCCAGCAGTTACCCCACGGACAGGGAGAATTCACCCCTCCACTTT.

The chain links TRBV5-1 to TRBJ1-1, with 9 bases lining up with TRBD1. Trimming at V came to 3 bases and at J to 7 bases, leaving 13 bases not matched to a gene. The CDR3 has 16 amino acids. Germline assignment: CDR1 SGHRS and CDR2 YFSETQ. The CDR3 region has the DNA TGCGCCAGCAGCTGGGGACTGGGACAGGGCGGCAATGAAGCTTTCTTT. It yields the protein CASSWGLGQGGNEAFF. Full variable domain (rest looked up from reference TRBV5-1 and TRBJ1-1): KAGVTQTPRYLIKTRGQQVTLSCSPISGHRSVSWYQQTPGQGLQFLFEYFSETQRNKGNFPGRFSGRQFSNSRSEMNVSTLELGDSALYLCASSWGLGQGGNEAFFGQGTRLTVV.

The chain couples TRBV19 to TRBJ1-1, with TRBD1 matching 10 bases. The CDR3 contains 12 residues. Germline loops: CDR1 LNHDA, CDR2 SQIVND (reference sequence). J lost 8 bases, V lost 7 bases, and 4 bases had no gene match. CDR3 residues: CASTQDRGEAFF. The CDR3 DNA sequence: TGTGCCAGTACCCAGGACAGGGGGGAAGCTTTCTTT. The variable domain in full, completed from reference TRBV19 and TRBJ1-1, reads DGGITQSPKYLFRKEGQNVTLSCEQNLNHDAMYWYRQDPGQGLRLIYYSQIVNDFQKGDIAEGYSVSREKKESFPLTVTSAQKNPTAFYLCASTQDRGEAFFGQGTRLTVV.

The rearrangement uses TRBV13 and TRBJ2-1; 8 nucleotides match TRBD2. Germline V gives CDR1 PRHDT, CDR2 FYEKMQ (reference sequence). This CDR3 has 15 residues. With 0 bases clipped from V and 2 bases from J, the junction kept 0 bases outside the gene matches. The CDR3 region is CASSLGGGAYNEQFF. For the CDR3, the DNA is TGTGCCAGCAGCTTAGGCGGGGGGGCCTACAATGAGCAGTTCTTC.

This clone was picked up one time. The V gene is TRBV5-6, the J gene TRBJ1-2, with 10 bases identical to TRBD1. CDR3 length: 14 amino acids. After removal of 3 bases from V and 6 bases from J, the junction contained 5 bases not matched to a gene. Germline CDR1 reads SGHDT; CDR2 reads YYEEEE. Here the CDR3 reads CASSYTGTGDGYTF. The CDR3, as DNA: TGTGCCAGCAGCTACACCGGGACAGGGGATGGCTACACCTTC.

V gene TRBV11-2 combines with J gene TRBJ1-5; 7 bases agree with TRBD1. The CDR3 loop spans 14 amino acids. CDR1 is SGHAT and CDR2 is FQNNGV in the germline V gene. V trimming: 0 bases; J trimming: 6 bases; junction bases outside the gene matches: 2. CDR3 sequence: CASSLETGFQPQHF. The CDR3 bases are TGTGCCAGCAGCTTAGAGACAGGGTTTCAGCCCCAGCATTTT.

This sequence joins TRBV5-6 and TRBJ1-2, with D possibly TRBD1 on 5 matching bases. The germline V and J ends were trimmed by 3 bases and 4 bases, with 10 bases remaining between them. This CDR3 has 13 amino acids. From germline, CDR1 is SGHDT and CDR2 YYEEEE. CDR3 nucleotides: TGTGCCAGCAGCTCGGGGGTTTCCTATGGCTACACCTTC. It is translated as CASSSGVSYGYTF.

This chain links TRBV9 with TRBJ2-7; 7 bases line up with TRBD1. The CDR3 has 15 residues. The germline V gene has CDR1 SGDLS and CDR2 YYNGEE. V gave up 0 bases and J gave up 0 bases; unmatched junction bases: 3. Here the CDR3 DNA reads TGTGCCAGCAGCGTAGAGGGGGCCAGCTCCTACGAGCAGTACTTC. Amino acid sequence: CASSVEGASSYEQYF.